Sequencing of this T cell receptor (beta chain) was carried out in a study of shared clonotypes between healthy human individuals (dated by TCRdb to the early 2020s). Looking at the study overall: The cohort included a few men and a couple of women between 18 and 49 years of age. For each donor, CD4 naive and CD4 memory were each run on three plates, CD8 naive on two plates, and CD8 memory on one plate. To estimate repertoire size and how much clonotypes are shared between individuals, the study performed deep sequencing of blood TCR repertoires from five healthy adults. To increase sequencing depth and limit assay-specific biases, different laboratories used diverse techniques to prepare libraries and sequence TCR repertoires. Per donor, leukapheresis produced somewhere between about 0.8 and 9 billion PBMCs.

Using the deep immunoSEQ assay, multiplex PCR amplified TCR CDR3 regions from genomic DNA. For each cell subset, the extracted genomic DNA was distributed evenly across all wells of several immunoSEQ 96-well plates, and each plate served as one replicate. For sorted subsets, around 0.2 ug of genomic DNA, equivalent to 30,000 or so T cell genomes, went into each replicate PCR. Purified libraries were quantified with a Qubit 3.0 fluorometer, sized on a Bioanalyzer 2100, and re-quantified with the KAPA Library Quantification kit. A separate single-read 150-cycle Illumina NextSeq 550 flow cell was used to sequence each immunoSEQ 96-well plate. In the source study's methods: The immunoSEQ output contained only junctional sequences without quality scores, so filtering could not match that applied to full-length reads. Sequences were annotated with PyIR, a Python wrapper for IgBLAST v1.9, using IMGT germline references to assign V/J genes and CDR3. Reads were removed for weak V/J assignments (E-value above 1e-6), missing CDR3, stop codons, out-of-frame junctions, or ambiguous translated residues. V3J clonotypes were defined as sequences sharing the same inferred V gene, J gene, and CDR3 amino acid sequence. Percentage overlap between repertoires was computed as shared unique clonotypes divided by the size of the smaller repertoire. Repertoire richness was assessed with RTK rarefaction, the Chao1 estimator, and Recon v2.1 estimates of unobserved clonotypes. For all TCRbeta clonotypes obtained by the gDNA method from several donors, generation probabilities were computed with OLGA. TCRdb took this table from immuneACCESS and kept in-frame rearrangements with V and J called. Such tables lack part of the clones; where checked against another copy, unresolved V genes explain under half of the gap, and the rest is unexplained. V, J and clone size derive from that table, while D and trimming were established from the DNA sequence. Counted in this sample were fewer than 700,000 clones; roughly 95% of them appeared once. Jointly, the top ten make up approximately 0.11% of the sample.

CD8 naive samples were CD45RO-negative cells positively selected for CCR7, giving a CD45RA+CCR7+ population that excluded TemRA cells. The donors were healthy, HIV-negative adults with no recently reported acute infections or vaccinations. All donors were Caucasian adults living in Nashville, Tennessee, USA. After blood collection by leukapheresis, PBMCs were isolated using Ficoll-Histopaque density gradient centrifugation and then cryopreserved in the vapor phase of liquid nitrogen. Purity and quantity of every magnetically sorted T cell population were checked by analytical flow cytometry. Each sorted fraction had its genomic DNA isolated and then quantified by UV absorbance on a Nanodrop 2000c. V is pared back by 0 bases and J by 4 bases, with 6 bases lying between the germline termini. Via the germline V gene, CDR1 is MNHEY and CDR2 SVGAGI. The CDR3, cysteine through phenylalanine, is 13 amino acids long. Kept here is only the CDR3 DNA, which spans 39 bases and is read in frame from base 1.

This clone was seen once. Its specific antigen is unknown. The sample holds no much larger clone one base away, and base qualities are not on file. What the study reported, not specific to this receptor: Across a handful of donors, approximately 5% of naive CD4, over 3% of naive CD8, approximately 2.5% of memory CD4, and about 0.4% of memory CD8 clonotypes were shared. Pairwise subsampling indicated that sequencing depth was expected to affect the degree of clonotype sharing among donors. Rarefaction of sorted-subset datasets indicated incomplete sequencing despite the large sequencing depth. Only blood was sampled, and tissue TCR repertoires likely differ from those in blood. Naive subsets generally had larger estimated clonotype richness than memory subsets did. The small number of donors limited the genetic and exposure-history diversity represented. Clonotypes shared by all four sorted-subset donors showed higher generation probabilities than non-shared clonotypes.

The chain joins TRBV6-5 to TRBJ1-1; the D gene identity is not certain. This TCR came from a woman aged 25 to 39 in good health. The sequenced sample consisted of naive CD8+ T cells sorted from blood. The sample's cell subset or site label, decoded: CD45RA+CCR7+. The sequenced DNA is TGTGCCAGCAGTTACTCCGGGAGCACTGAAGCTTTCTTT. This yields the protein CASSYSGSTEAFF.